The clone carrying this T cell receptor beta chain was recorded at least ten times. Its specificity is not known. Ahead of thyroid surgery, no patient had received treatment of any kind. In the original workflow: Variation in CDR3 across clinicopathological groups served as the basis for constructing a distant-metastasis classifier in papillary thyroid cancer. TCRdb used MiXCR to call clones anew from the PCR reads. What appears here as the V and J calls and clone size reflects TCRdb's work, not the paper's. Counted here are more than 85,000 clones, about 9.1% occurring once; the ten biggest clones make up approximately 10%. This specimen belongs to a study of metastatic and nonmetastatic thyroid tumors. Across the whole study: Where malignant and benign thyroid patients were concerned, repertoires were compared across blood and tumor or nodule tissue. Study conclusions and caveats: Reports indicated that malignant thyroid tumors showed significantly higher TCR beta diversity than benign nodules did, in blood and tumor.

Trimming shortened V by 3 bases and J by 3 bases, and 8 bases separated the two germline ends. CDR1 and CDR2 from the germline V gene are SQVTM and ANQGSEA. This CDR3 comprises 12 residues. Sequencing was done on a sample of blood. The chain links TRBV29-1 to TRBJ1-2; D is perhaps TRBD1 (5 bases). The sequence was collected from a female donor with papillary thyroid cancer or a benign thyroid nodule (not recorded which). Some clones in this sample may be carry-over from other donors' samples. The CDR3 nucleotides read TGCAGCGTTGAGCAGGGCTACTATGGCTACACCTTC. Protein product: CSVEQGYYGYTF.